This record concerns one T cell receptor (beta chain) sequence. The antigen remains undetermined. The donors, nominally healthy at sampling, likely had unrecorded immune exposures. Use of 60 Vbeta and 13 Jbeta primers characterized the PCR. The data were produced by immunoSEQ multiplex PCR, yet TCRdb's version contains in-frame clones alone and is incomplete. The sample holds some 170,000 clones, about 86% seen once. The data belong to a study of cytomegalovirus exposure and HLA in healthy donors. Looking at the study overall: Unique TCR beta sequences numbering about 100 million came from around 180 million T cells in an earlier analysis. Some 77 million unique TCRs from HLA-typed donors were held in an early release of data.

Germline assignment: CDR1 LNHDA and CDR2 SQIVND (reference sequence). The CDR3 consists of 16 residues. The ends lost 4 bases at V and 6 bases at J; junction bases unmatched: 6. General study points: Using a false discovery rate of 0.05, a later analysis showed that roughly 16,000 TCR beta sequences were associated with HLA alleles.

The chain carries TRBV19 and TRBJ2-3; 14 bases are shared with TRBD2. The sequence was obtained from a woman in her twenties or thirties in good health and CMV-seronegative. The sample comprised PBMCs. CDR3 protein: CASSRGTSGGLDTQYF. The CDR3 bases are TGTGCCAGTAGTAGGGGGACTAGCGGGGGACTTGATACGCAGTATTTT.